These T cell receptor beta chains were read from a single sample in a study of radiotherapy plus CTLA-4 blockade in lung cancer. The protocol was immunoSEQ multiplex PCR, while the TCRdb copy is restricted to in-frame clones and leaves out a portion. The table has about 95,000 clones, roughly 80% seen once. The sample was peripheral blood, taken from a patient treated with radiotherapy plus ipilimumab. Source of these receptors: a human donor with non-small cell lung cancer who had stable disease on radiotherapy plus ipilimumab. The CDR3 runs from the conserved cysteine through the conserved F or W. Fields, in order: CDR3 length, V gene, CDR3 protein.

13,TRBV21-1,CAGVTGGSGELFF
15,TRBV7-9,CASRAGRGNTGELFF
15,TRBV4-1,CASSREQGGNQPQHF
13,TRBV19,CASSRDGADTQYF
14,TRBV10-3,CAISESGQPNGYTF
16,TRBV28,CASSMDRERASYEQYF
11,TRBV7-9,CASSPQFEQYF
14,TRBV19,CASTPLRGREPQHF
12,TRBV6-1,CASTAGNYGYTF
15,TRBV5-4,CASSPPGTGDGEQFF
15,TRBV7-7,CASSLSRDRSYEQYF
15,TRBV9,CASSPVLSSGNTIYF
17,TRBV28,CATWGLAGLRSYNEQFF
14,TRBV30,CAWSVGLSNQPQHF
14,TRBV5-1,CASSLFGLNTEAFF
16,TRBV7-9,CASSDVGKRYTGELFF
13,TRBV5-4,CASASGLKETQYF
12,TRBV18,CASSPPGNTIYF
14,TRBV6-6,CASIREATNEKLFF
16,TRBV5-4,CASSHLTGPSTDTQYF
14,TRBV28,CASSQQGSYQPQHF
12,TRBV21-1,CASNVTVYAQYF
12,TRBV5-1,CASSHQGVEQYF
14,TRBV7-9,CASSGRTRRYEQYF
13,TRBV6-1,CASRQGTWTEAFF
16,TRBV15,CATSRESGDSADTQYF
15,TRBV18,CASSPRNRANTEAFF